One TCR beta chain is described in this entry. Additional DNA sequences in this sample encode the identical CDR3. Investigators performed immunoSEQ version v3.0 at survey level. The method was immunoSEQ multiplex PCR; TCRdb's version includes in-frame clones alone and lacks a portion of them. The sample comprises around 20,000 clones, about 80% of which are singletons, and 4% to 6% rests with the top ten. The sample originates from a study of long-term antiretroviral therapy in people with HIV. In germline, CDR1 is SGHAT, CDR2 FQNNGV. This CDR3 comprises 14 residues. Trimming removed 7 bases at V and 1 base at J, with 11 bases between.

Sequencing was performed on unsorted PBMCs, taken 0.5 years after starting antiretroviral therapy. The rearrangement links TRBV11-2 to TRBJ2-1, with D perhaps assigned TRBD1 or TRBD2 (6 bases each). This TCR derives from a man aged 18 to 29 with HIV. This CDR3 is CASKGGRSYNEQFF. Here the CDR3 DNA reads TGTGCCAGCAAGGGGGGCCGATCCTACAATGAGCAGTTCTTC.